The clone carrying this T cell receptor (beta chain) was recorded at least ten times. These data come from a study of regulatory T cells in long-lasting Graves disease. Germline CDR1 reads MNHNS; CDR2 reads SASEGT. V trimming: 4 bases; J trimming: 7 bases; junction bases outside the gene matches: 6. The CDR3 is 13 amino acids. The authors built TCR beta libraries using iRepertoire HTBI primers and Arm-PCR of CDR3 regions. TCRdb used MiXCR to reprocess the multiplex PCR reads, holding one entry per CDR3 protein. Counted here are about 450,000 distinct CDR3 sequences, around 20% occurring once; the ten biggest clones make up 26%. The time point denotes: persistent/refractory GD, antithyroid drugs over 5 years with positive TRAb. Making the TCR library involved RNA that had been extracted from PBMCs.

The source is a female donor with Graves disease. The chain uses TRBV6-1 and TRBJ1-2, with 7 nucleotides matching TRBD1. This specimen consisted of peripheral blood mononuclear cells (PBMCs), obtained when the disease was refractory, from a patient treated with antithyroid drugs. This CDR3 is CASSGQGYRGYTF. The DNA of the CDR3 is TGTGCCAGCAGTGGACAGGGTTATCGTGGCTACACCTTC.